These 2 T cell receptor beta chains originate from one sample sequenced in a study of blood T cell repertoires in COVID-19. Method: immunoSEQ multiplex PCR; TCRdb's copy keeps in-frame clones and lacks some. The sample has about 250,000 clones, around nine tenths seen once. Sequenced material: PBMCs or T cells enriched from blood (not recorded which). The receptor set was obtained from a woman between 45 and 65 years old who had recovered from COVID-19.

The chain couples TRBV18 to TRBJ2-1, with 7 bases lining up with TRBD2. The junction had 17 bases not matched to a gene; V was cut back by 8 bases and J by 4 bases. The CDR3 covers 17 residues. CDR1 is KGHSH and CDR2 is LQKENI in the germline V gene. The CDR3 sequence: CASEDMYGLVPYNEQFF. The CDR3 DNA reads TGTGCCAGCGAAGATATGTATGGACTAGTCCCGTACAATGAGCAGTTCTTC.

This sequence joins TRBV10-3 and TRBJ2-2; D is perhaps TRBD2 (6 bases). The germline V gene encodes CDR1 ENHRY and CDR2 SYGVKD. V lost 5 bases to trimming and J lost 4 bases, with 20 bases between them. The CDR3 is made up of 17 amino acids. CDR3 nucleotides: TGTGCCATCAGTCAGCATAGCGGACGTACCCTCACCGGGGAGCTGTTTTTT. Translating gives CAISQHSGRTLTGELFF.